This TCR beta chain was recorded in a study of T-cell memory formation after mild COVID-19. Study-level background: TCR clusters were largely donor specific.

The table lists this clonotype with many counts. Its antigen is unidentified. The 5'RACE method, run with constant-segment primers, produced TCR alpha and TCR beta cDNA libraries (carrying sample barcodes and UMIs). One entry per CDR3 protein results from TCRdb running MiXCR on the 5' RACE reads. The repertoire holds roughly 560,000 distinct CDR3 sequences, with around 21% as singletons. Study-wide results and limits: Cross-reactive memory seemingly joined, as some responding clones were found in pre-infection memory. Contracting clones, day 15 to 85, had balanced CD4/CD8, and later expanders favored CD4+.

The TCR comes from an adult woman who had mild COVID-19 (a few samples of this study predate the infection). Cell type and time point are not known. The specimen was PBMCs or a T cell subset sorted from them (not recorded which).

The CDR3 loop is CASSLMGENIQYF. DNA for the CDR3: TGCGCCAGCAGCTTGATGGGGGAAAACATTCAGTACTTC. The gene calls are TRBV5-1 and TRBJ2-4; tentatively, D is TRBD1 or TRBD2 (5 bases each). CDR1 and CDR2 (germline): SGHRS, YFSETQ. Between the trimmed V and J ends, which lost 1 base and 5 bases, there was a span of 7 bases. The CDR3 loop spans 13 amino acids.